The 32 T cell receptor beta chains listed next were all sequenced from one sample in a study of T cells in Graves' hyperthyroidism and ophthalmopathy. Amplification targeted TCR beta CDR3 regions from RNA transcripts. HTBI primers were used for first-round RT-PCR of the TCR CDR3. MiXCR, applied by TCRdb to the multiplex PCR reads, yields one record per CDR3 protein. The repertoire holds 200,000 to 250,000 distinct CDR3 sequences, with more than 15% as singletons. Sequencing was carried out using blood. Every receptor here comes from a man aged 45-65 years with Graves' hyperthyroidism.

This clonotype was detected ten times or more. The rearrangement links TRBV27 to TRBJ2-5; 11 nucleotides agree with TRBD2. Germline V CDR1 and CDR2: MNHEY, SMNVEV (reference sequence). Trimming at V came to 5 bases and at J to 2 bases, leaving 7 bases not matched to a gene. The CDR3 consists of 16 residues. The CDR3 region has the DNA TGTGCCAGCAGTCCTATCCTAGCGGGAGGACAAGAGACCCAGTACTTC. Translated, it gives CASSPILAGGQETQYF.

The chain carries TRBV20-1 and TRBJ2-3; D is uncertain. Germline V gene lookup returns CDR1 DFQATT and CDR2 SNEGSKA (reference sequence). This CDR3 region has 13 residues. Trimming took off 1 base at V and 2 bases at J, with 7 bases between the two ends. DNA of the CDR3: TGCAGTGCTAGAGTTCCTTACACAGATACGCAGTATTTT. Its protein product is CSARVPYTDTQYF.

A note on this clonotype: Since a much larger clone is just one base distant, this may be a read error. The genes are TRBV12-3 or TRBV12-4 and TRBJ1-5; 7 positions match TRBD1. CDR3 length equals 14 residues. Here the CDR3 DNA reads TGTGCCAGCAGCCAAACAGGGGCTAATCAGCTCCAGCATTTT. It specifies CASSQTGANQLQHF.

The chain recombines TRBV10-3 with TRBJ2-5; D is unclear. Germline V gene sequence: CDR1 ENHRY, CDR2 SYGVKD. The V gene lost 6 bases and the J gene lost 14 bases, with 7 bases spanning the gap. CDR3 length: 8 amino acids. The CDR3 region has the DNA TGTGCCATCAGCCCACCATACTTC. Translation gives CAISPPYF.

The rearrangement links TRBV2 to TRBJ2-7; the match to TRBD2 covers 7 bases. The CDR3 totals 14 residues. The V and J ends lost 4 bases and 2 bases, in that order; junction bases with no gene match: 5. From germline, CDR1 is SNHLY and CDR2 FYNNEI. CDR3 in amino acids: CASSGEGSPYEQYV. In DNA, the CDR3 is TGTGCCAGCAGTGGGGAGGGTAGTCCCTACGAGCAGTACGTC.

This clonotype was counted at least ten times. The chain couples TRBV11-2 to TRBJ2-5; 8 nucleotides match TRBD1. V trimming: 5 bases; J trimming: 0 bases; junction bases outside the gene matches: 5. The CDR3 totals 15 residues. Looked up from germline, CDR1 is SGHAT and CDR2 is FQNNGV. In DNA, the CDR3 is TGTGCCAGCAGCCCCCGGACAGGGTACCAAGAGACCCAGTACTTC. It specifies CASSPRTGYQETQYF. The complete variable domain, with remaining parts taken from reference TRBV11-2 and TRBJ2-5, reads EAGVAQSPRYKIIEKRQSVAFWCNPISGHATLYWYQQILGQGPKLLIQFQNNGVVDDSQLPKDRFSAERLKGVDSTLKIQPAKLEDSAVYLCASSPRTGYQETQYFGPGTRLLVL.

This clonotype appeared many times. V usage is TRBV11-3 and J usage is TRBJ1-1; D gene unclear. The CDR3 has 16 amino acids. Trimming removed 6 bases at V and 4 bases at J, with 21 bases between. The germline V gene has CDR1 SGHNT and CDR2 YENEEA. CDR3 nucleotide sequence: TGTGCCAGCAGTGAAGAGAACTGGGAGGAGGTCACTGAAGCTTTCTTT. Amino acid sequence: CASSEENWEEVTEAFF.

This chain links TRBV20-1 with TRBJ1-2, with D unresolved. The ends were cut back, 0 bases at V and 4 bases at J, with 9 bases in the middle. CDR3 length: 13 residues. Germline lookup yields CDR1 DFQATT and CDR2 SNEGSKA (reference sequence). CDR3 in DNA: TGCAGTGCTAGAGATCAGGTGGGCTATGGCTACACCTTC. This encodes CSARDQVGYGYTF.

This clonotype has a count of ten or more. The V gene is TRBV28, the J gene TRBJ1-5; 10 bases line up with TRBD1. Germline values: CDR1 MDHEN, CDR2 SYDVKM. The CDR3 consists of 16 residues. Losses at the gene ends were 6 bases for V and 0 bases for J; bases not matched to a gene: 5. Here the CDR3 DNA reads TGTGCCAGCAGCCGTCGACAGGGGGCTAGCAATCAGCCCCAGCATTTT. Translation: CASSRRQGASNQPQHF.

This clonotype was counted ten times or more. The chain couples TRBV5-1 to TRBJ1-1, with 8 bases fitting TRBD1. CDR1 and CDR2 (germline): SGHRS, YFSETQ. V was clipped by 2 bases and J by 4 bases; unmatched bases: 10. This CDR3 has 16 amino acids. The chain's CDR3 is CASSFSSGQGVTEAFF. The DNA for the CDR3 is TGCGCCAGCAGCTTTTCTAGTGGACAGGGAGTCACTGAAGCTTTCTTT.

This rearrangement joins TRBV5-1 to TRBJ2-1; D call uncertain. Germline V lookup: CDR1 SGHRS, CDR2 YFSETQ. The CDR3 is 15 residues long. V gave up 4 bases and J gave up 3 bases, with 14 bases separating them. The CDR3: CASSIKSLGYNEQFF. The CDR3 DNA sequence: TGCGCCAGCAGCATCAAAAGTTTGGGCTACAATGAGCAGTTCTTC.

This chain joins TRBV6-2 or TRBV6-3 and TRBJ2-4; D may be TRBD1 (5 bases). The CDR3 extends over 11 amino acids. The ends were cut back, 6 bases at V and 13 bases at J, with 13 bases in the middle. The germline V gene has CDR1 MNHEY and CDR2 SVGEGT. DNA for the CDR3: TGTGCCAGCAGCTCAGGGATCGGACAGTACTTC. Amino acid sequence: CASSSGIGQYF.

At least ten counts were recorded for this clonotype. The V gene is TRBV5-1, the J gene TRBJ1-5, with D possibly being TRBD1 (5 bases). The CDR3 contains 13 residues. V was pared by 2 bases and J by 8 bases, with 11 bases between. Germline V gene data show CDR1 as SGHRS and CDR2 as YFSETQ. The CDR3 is CASSFQGREPQHF. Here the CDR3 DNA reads TGCGCCAGCAGCTTCCAGGGCAGGGAGCCCCAGCATTTT.

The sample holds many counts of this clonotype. The DNA of the CDR3 is TGTGCCAGCAGTCAGAGTACCGAGCTGGCCTACGAGCAGTACTTC. The encoded protein is CASSQSTELAYEQYF. The J gene is TRBJ2-7, the V gene TRBV28; no reliable D call. The CDR3 runs 15 residues. The V end was cut by 5 bases, the J end by 2 bases, with 16 bases between. Germline CDR1 is MDHEN and CDR2 is SYDVKM. Together with reference TRBV28 and TRBJ2-7, the CDR3 gives the full variable domain: DVKVTQSSRYLVKRTGEKVFLECVQDMDHENMFWYRQDPGLGLRLIYFSYDVKMKEKGDIPEGYSVSREKKERFSLILESASTNQTSMYLCASSQSTELAYEQYFGPGTRLTVT.

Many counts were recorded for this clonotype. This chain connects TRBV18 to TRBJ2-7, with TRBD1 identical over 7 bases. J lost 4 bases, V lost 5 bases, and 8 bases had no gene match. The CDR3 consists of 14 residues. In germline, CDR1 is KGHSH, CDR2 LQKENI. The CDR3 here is CASSDRQGRYEQYF. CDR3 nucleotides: TGTGCCAGCTCAGACCGACAGGGTAGGTACGAGCAGTACTTC. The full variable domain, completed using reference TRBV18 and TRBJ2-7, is NAGVMQNPRHLVRRRGQEARLRCSPMKGHSHVYWYRQLPEEGLKFMVYLQKENIIDESGMPKERFSAEFPKEGPSILRIQQVVRGDSAAYFCASSDRQGRYEQYFGPGTRLTVT.

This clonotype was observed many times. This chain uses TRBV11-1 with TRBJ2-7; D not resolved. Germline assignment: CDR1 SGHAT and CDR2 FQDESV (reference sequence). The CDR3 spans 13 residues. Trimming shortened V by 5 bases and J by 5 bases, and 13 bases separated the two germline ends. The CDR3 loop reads CASSLPPLDEQYF. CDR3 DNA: TGTGCCAGCAGCCTCCCACCCCTAGACGAGCAGTACTTC.

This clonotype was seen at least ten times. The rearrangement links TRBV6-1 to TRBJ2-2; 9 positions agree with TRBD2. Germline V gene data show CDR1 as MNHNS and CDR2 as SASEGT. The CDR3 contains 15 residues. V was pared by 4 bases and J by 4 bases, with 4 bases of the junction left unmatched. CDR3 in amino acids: CASSVSSGTTGELFF. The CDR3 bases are TGTGCCAGCAGTGTATCTAGCGGGACCACCGGGGAGCTGTTTTTT.

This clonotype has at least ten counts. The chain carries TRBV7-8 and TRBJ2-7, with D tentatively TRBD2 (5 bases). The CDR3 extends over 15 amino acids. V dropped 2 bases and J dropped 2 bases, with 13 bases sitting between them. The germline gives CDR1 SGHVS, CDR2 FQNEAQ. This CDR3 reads CASSLSRGSTYEQYF. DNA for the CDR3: TGTGCCAGCAGCTTAAGCCGAGGGTCAACCTACGAGCAGTACTTC.

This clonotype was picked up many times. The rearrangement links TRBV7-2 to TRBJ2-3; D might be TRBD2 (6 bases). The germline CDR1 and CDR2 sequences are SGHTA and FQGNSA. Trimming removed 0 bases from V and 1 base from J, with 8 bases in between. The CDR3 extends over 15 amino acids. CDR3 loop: CASSLAAGGTDTQYF. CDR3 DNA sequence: TGTGCCAGCAGCTTAGCAGCGGGTGGCACAGATACGCAGTATTTT.

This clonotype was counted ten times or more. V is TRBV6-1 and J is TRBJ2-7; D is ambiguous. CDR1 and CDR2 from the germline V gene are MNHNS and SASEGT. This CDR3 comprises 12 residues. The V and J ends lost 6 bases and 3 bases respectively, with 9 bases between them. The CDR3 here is CASRGSRYEQYF. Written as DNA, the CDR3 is TGTGCCAGCAGGGGATCCCGCTACGAGCAGTACTTC.

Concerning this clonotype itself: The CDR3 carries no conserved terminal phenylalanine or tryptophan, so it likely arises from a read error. The CDR3 DNA is TGTGCCAGCAGCCCCCCGGGGTACACTGAAGCTTTCCTT. This sequence encodes CASSPPGYTEAFL. The V gene is TRBV11-2, the J gene TRBJ1-1; unclear D gene. Trimming cost V 5 bases and J 3 bases, with 10 bases left between them. CDR3 length: 13 residues. Germline V CDR1 and CDR2: SGHAT, FQNNGV.

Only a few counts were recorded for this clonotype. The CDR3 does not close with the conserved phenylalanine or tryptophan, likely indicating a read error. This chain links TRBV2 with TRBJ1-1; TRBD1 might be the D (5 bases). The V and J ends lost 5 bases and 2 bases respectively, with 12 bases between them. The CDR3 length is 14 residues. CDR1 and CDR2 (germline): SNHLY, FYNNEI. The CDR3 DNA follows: TGTGCCAGCAGTCCCCCCAGGGTCAACACTGAAGCTTTCCTT. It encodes CASSPPRVNTEAFL.

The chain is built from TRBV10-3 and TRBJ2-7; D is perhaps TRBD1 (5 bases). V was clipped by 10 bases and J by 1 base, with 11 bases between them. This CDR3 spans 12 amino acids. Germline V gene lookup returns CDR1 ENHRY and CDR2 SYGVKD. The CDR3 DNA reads TGTGCCACCTTGGACACGTCCTACGAGCAGTACTTC. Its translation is CATLDTSYEQYF.

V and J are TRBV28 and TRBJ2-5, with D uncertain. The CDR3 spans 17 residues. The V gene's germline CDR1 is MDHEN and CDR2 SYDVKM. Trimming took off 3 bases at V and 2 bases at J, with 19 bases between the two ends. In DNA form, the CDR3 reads TGTGCCAGCAGTTTCATTCCGATCAGTCTTGCGCAAGAGACCCAGTACTTC. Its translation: CASSFIPISLAQETQYF.

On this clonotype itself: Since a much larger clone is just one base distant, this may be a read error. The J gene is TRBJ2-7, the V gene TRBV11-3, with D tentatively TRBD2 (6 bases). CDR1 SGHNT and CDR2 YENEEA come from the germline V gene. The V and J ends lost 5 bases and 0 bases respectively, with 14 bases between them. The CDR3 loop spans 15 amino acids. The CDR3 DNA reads TGTGCCAGCAGCCAAGGACCAGCGGGCTCCTACGAGCAGTACTTC. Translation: CASSQGPAGSYEQYF.

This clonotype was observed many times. The CDR3 is CASSEFWTSKPQYF. DNA for the CDR3: TGTGCCAGCAGTGAATTTTGGACTAGCAAGCCCCAGTACTTC. The chain recombines TRBV2 with TRBJ2-5, with TRBD2 identical over 8 bases. Germline-derived CDR1 and CDR2 are SNHLY and FYNNEI. The V and J ends lost 2 bases and 9 bases, in that order; junction bases with no gene match: 8. CDR3 length equals 14 residues.

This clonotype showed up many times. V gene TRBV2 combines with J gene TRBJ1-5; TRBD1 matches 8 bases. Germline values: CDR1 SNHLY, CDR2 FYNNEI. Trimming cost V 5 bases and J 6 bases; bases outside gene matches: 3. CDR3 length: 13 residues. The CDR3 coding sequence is TGTGCCAGCAGTCAGGGGGCTGGTCAGCCCCAGCATTTT. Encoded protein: CASSQGAGQPQHF.

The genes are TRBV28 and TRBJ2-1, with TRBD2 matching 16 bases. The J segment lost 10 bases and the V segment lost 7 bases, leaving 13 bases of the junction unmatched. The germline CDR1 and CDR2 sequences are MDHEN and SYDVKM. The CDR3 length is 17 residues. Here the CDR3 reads CASNPGLAGGPRREQFF. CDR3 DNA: TGTGCCAGCAACCCGGGACTAGCGGGAGGGCCGAGGAGAGAGCAGTTCTTC.

Here the CDR3 DNA reads TGCGCCAGCAGTCAGGCCGACCCCCAAGAGACCCAGTACTTC. Encoded protein: CASSQADPQETQYF. The chain links TRBV5-1 to TRBJ2-5, with D hard to call. Germline V gene lookup returns CDR1 SGHRS and CDR2 YFSETQ. CDR3 length: 14 amino acids. V lost 5 bases, J lost 1 base, and 12 bases lay in between.

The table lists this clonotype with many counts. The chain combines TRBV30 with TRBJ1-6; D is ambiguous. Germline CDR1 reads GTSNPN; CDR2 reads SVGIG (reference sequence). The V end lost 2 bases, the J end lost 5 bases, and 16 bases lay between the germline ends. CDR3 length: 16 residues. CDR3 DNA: TGTGCCTGGAGTTCCGGTGGGGAGGTTAATAATTCACCCCTCCACTTT. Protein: CAWSSGGEVNNSPLHF.

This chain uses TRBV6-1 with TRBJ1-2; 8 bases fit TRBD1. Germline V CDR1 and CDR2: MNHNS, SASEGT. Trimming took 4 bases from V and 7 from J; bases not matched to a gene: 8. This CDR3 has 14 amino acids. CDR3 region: CASSVIGQGRGYTF. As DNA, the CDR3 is TGTGCCAGCAGTGTTATAGGACAGGGCCGTGGCTACACCTTC.

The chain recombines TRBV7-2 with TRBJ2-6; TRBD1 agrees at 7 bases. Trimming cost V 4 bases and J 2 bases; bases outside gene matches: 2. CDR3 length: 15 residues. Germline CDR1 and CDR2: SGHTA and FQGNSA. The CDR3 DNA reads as TGTGCCAGCAGCTATGGACAGGCTGGGGCCAACGTCCTGACTTTC. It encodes CASSYGQAGANVLTF.